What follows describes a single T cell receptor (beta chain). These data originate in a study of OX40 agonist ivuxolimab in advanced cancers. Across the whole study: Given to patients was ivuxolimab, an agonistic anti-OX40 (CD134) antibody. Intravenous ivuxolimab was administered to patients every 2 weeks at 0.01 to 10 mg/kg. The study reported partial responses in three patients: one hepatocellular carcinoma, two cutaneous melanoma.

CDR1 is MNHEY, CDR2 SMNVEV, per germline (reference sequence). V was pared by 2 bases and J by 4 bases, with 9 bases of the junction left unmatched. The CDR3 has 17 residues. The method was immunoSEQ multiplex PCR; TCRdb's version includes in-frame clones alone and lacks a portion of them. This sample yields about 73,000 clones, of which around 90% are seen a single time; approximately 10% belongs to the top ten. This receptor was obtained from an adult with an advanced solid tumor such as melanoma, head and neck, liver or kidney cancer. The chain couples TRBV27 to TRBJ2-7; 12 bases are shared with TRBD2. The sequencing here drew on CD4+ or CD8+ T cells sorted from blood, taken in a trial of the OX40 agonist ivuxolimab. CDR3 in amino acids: CASSLPGLAGSSYEQYF. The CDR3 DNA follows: TGTGCCAGCAGTTTACCCGGACTAGCGGGAAGTTCTTACGAGCAGTACTTC.